What follows is one TCR beta chain and its context. Its antigen is unidentified. The data originate from a study of CD8 T cells in ankylosing spondylitis. The TCR beta libraries were generated through quantitative 5'-RACE incorporating molecular barcodes. TCRdb reanalysed the 5' RACE reads using MiXCR and keeps one entry per CDR3 protein. The sample lists about 540,000 distinct CDR3 sequences; approximately 12% were seen once. Study-level points and caveats: There was a TCR beta motif, made of eight highly homologous variants, that appeared characteristic of ankylosing spondylitis blood.

Sample: blood, either unsorted or a sorted T cell fraction (not recorded which). The origin of this receptor is a male donor with ankylosing spondylitis.

The CDR3 region has the DNA TGTGCCAGCAGTTTTGCAGGGGGCGCGTATCCCATTGGAAGCTACACCTTC. Its translation: CASSFAGGAYPIGSYTF. The V call is TRBV12-3 or TRBV12-4, the J call TRBJ1-2, with 8 bases matching TRBD1. This CDR3 has 17 residues. V lost 3 bases to trimming and J lost 9 bases; unmatched junction nucleotides: 18.